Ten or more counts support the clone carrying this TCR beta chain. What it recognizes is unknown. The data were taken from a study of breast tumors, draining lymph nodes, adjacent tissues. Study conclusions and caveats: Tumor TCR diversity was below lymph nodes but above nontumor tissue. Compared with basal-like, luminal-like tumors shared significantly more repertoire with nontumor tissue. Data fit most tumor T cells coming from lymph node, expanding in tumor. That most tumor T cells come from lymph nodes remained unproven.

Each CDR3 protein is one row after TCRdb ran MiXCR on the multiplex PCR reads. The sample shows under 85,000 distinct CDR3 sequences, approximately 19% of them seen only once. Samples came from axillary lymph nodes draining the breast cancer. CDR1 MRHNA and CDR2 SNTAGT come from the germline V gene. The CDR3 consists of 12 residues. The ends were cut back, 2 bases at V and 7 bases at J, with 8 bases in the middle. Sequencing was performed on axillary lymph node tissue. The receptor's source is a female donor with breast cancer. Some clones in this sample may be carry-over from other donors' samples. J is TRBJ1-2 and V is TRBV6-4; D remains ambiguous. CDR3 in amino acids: CASSDEWGGYTF. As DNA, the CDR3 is TGTGCCAGCAGTGACGAGTGGGGTGGCTACACCTTC.